This T cell receptor (beta chain) was recorded in a study of blood T cell repertoires in COVID-19. Study overall: T cells, B-cell-depleted T cells, or PBMCs provided the cDNA or gDNA that served as material.

The V gene's germline CDR1 is LNHDA and CDR2 SQIVND (reference sequence). The V end was cut by 0 bases, the J end by 3 bases, with 11 bases between. The length of the CDR3 is 15 residues. Authors' methods: Amplification with reference gene primers provided the estimates of nucleated cell counts. The assay was immunoSEQ multiplex PCR, and TCRdb's table has in-frame clones only and misses some. Clonal size and the V and J genes are those of that table, whereas D and trimming came from the DNA. Counted here are about 210,000 clones, roughly 90% occurring once; the ten biggest clones make up under 2%. Specimen: peripheral blood. This TCR derives from a man between 65 and 79 years old with acute or convalescent COVID-19. J is TRBJ1-2 and V is TRBV19, with D tentatively TRBD1 (5 bases). The CDR3 DNA is TGTGCCAGTAGTATAGATCTTCAGGGCGACTATGGCTACACCTTC. Protein product: CASSIDLQGDYGYTF.